A selection of T cell receptor beta chains follows, all from one sample in a study of Ad26.COV2.S vaccination and SARS-CoV-2 variants. Here immunoSEQ multiplex PCR was the method, and the copy in TCRdb shows in-frame clones only, minus some. The table lists 380,000 or so clones, 88% of them singletons. Sequenced material: peripheral blood, taken in a trial of Ad26.COV2.S vaccine versus placebo. The receptor source for this set is a person aged 18-65 years who received the Ad26.COV2.S COVID-19 vaccine or a placebo. CDR3s include the opening cysteine and the closing phenylalanine or tryptophan. Fields, in order: J gene, D gene, clone size, V gene, CDR3 DNA, CDR3 protein. A D gene is named only where the DNA matches it firmly. Clone size is not always given. Where it is, it says once, few, many or a class for expanded clones.

J gene: TRBJ1-2
D gene: .
clone size: .
V gene: TRBV19
CDR3 DNA: TGTGCCAGTAGCCCCAGTGCGGGCAGGGAGTGGGAGTTTTTAACCTATGGCTACACCTTC
CDR3 protein: CASSPSAGREWEFLTYGYTF

J gene: TRBJ2-7
D gene: .
clone size: .
V gene: TRBV6-5
CDR3 DNA: TGTGCCAGCAGTTACTCATCCAACCGGAGCTCCTACGAGCAGTACTTC
CDR3 protein: CASSYSSNRSSYEQYF

J gene: TRBJ2-1
D gene: TRBD2
clone size: .
V gene: TRBV6-2/TRBV6-3
CDR3 DNA: TGTGCCAGCAGTAGCGGGACTAGCGGGGGGCAGTTCTTC
CDR3 protein: CASSSGTSGGQFF

J gene: TRBJ2-3
D gene: TRBD1
clone size: .
V gene: TRBV7-3
CDR3 DNA: TGTGCCAGCAGCCCTACAGGGGCTTCAGATACGCAGTATTTT
CDR3 protein: CASSPTGASDTQYF

J gene: TRBJ1-6
D gene: TRBD1
clone size: few
V gene: TRBV27
CDR3 DNA: TGTGCCAGCAGTTTATCGGACAGGGGTAATTCACCCCTCCACTTT
CDR3 protein: CASSLSDRGNSPLHF

J gene: TRBJ1-5
D gene: TRBD1
clone size: .
V gene: TRBV20-1
CDR3 DNA: TGCAGTGCTAGTTCATCGGTGACAGGGCGGTATCAGCCCCAGCATTTT
CDR3 protein: CSASSSVTGRYQPQHF

J gene: TRBJ2-3
D gene: .
clone size: .
V gene: TRBV18
CDR3 DNA: TGTGCCAGCTCACCCCCTAGCCGCCGGGAGGATACGCAGTATTTT
CDR3 protein: CASSPPSRREDTQYF

J gene: TRBJ2-1
D gene: TRBD1
clone size: .
V gene: TRBV25-1
CDR3 DNA: TGTGCCAGCAGTAAACATGGGACAGGCTCCTACAATGAGCAGTTCTTC
CDR3 protein: CASSKHGTGSYNEQFF

J gene: TRBJ2-5
D gene: TRBD1
clone size: .
V gene: TRBV9
CDR3 DNA: TGTGCCAGCTCAGGGGGCTGGGGTCGTGAGACCCAGTACTTC
CDR3 protein: CASSGGWGRETQYF

J gene: TRBJ1-3
D gene: .
clone size: few
V gene: TRBV28
CDR3 DNA: TGTGCCAGCGGGCGGGGGCTCCACTCTGGAAACACCATATATTTT
CDR3 protein: CASGRGLHSGNTIYF

J gene: TRBJ2-7
D gene: .
clone size: .
V gene: TRBV28
CDR3 DNA: TGTGCCAGCAGTCCCCTGTCCGGTACAGGGTTCCACGAGCAGTACTTC
CDR3 protein: CASSPLSGTGFHEQYF

J gene: TRBJ1-2
D gene: .
clone size: .
V gene: TRBV3-1/TRBV3-2
CDR3 DNA: TGTGCCAGCAGCCCCCAGGGCTTCGGTGGCTACACCTTC
CDR3 protein: CASSPQGFGGYTF

J gene: TRBJ2-3
D gene: .
clone size: .
V gene: TRBV7-2
CDR3 DNA: TGTGCCAGCAGCTTAGCGCGGGGGCCCACAGATACGCAGTATTTT
CDR3 protein: CASSLARGPTDTQYF

J gene: TRBJ1-2
D gene: .
clone size: few
V gene: TRBV7-9
CDR3 DNA: TGTGCCAGCAGCTTAGTGTATGGTGGGGCTAACTATGGCTACACCTTC
CDR3 protein: CASSLVYGGANYGYTF

J gene: TRBJ1-4
D gene: .
clone size: .
V gene: TRBV30
CDR3 DNA: TGTGCCTGGAGTGCGACCGGGCCTAATGAAAAACTGTTTTTT
CDR3 protein: CAWSATGPNEKLFF

J gene: TRBJ2-7
D gene: TRBD1
clone size: few
V gene: TRBV11-2
CDR3 DNA: TGTGCCAGCAGCTCCGGAGTTGGGACAGGGACGTACGAGCAGTACTTC
CDR3 protein: CASSSGVGTGTYEQYF

J gene: TRBJ2-2
D gene: .
clone size: .
V gene: TRBV4-3
CDR3 DNA: TGCGCCAGCAGCCAAGCGTGGGCGGGCGGGGAGCTGTTTTTT
CDR3 protein: CASSQAWAGGELFF

J gene: TRBJ1-2
D gene: .
clone size: .
V gene: TRBV18
CDR3 DNA: TGTGCCAGCTCGTCACGGGCCGAGGTATCCGATGGCTACACCTTC
CDR3 protein: CASSSRAEVSDGYTF

J gene: TRBJ1-3
D gene: .
clone size: .
V gene: TRBV4-1
CDR3 DNA: TGCGCCAGCAGCCAAGAAACAGCCCAGAGGGTCTCTGGAAACACCATATATTTT
CDR3 protein: CASSQETAQRVSGNTIYF

J gene: TRBJ1-2
D gene: .
clone size: .
V gene: TRBV5-6
CDR3 DNA: TGTGCCAGCAGACCCCTGACGACGGGAGGCTACACCTTC
CDR3 protein: CASRPLTTGGYTF

J gene: TRBJ1-2
D gene: .
clone size: .
V gene: TRBV15
CDR3 DNA: TGTGCCACCAGCAGAACCACGCTCTATGGCTACACCTTC
CDR3 protein: CATSRTTLYGYTF

J gene: TRBJ1-6
D gene: TRBD1
clone size: .
V gene: TRBV5-1
CDR3 DNA: TGCGCCAGCAGCTCCCGGACAGGGGTCGAAGGATCCTATAATTCACCCCTCCACTTT
CDR3 protein: CASSSRTGVEGSYNSPLHF

J gene: TRBJ1-6
D gene: .
clone size: .
V gene: TRBV19
CDR3 DNA: TGTGCCAGCGTGGCTGACTACCCAAATTCACCCCTCCACTTT
CDR3 protein: CASVADYPNSPLHF

J gene: TRBJ2-5
D gene: TRBD2
clone size: .
V gene: TRBV18
CDR3 DNA: TGTGCCAGCTCGAGAACTAGCGGGCCAACATGGCAAGAGACCCAGTACTTC
CDR3 protein: CASSRTSGPTWQETQYF

J gene: TRBJ2-2
D gene: .
clone size: .
V gene: TRBV2
CDR3 DNA: TGTGCCAGCAGTGAATTTACCGGGGAGCTGTTTTTT
CDR3 protein: CASSEFTGELFF

J gene: TRBJ2-7
D gene: .
clone size: .
V gene: TRBV4-2
CDR3 DNA: TGTGCCAGCAGCCCGGAATTGTTGAGGGTAGCCGAGCAGTACTTC
CDR3 protein: CASSPELLRVAEQYF

J gene: TRBJ2-5
D gene: TRBD2
clone size: .
V gene: TRBV11-2
CDR3 DNA: TGTGCCAGCAGCTTAGTCCTAGCGGGAGCTCAAGAGACCCAGTACTTC
CDR3 protein: CASSLVLAGAQETQYF

J gene: TRBJ2-7
D gene: .
clone size: once
V gene: TRBV9
CDR3 DNA: TGTGCCAGCAGCGTAGGGGGGCGCGGGGCTGTCCACGAGCAGTACTTC
CDR3 protein: CASSVGGRGAVHEQYF

J gene: TRBJ1-2
D gene: TRBD1
clone size: .
V gene: TRBV30
CDR3 DNA: TGTGCCTGGAGTGTAGGAAACAGGGGAACGGGCTACACCTTC
CDR3 protein: CAWSVGNRGTGYTF

J gene: TRBJ2-1
D gene: TRBD2
clone size: .
V gene: TRBV25-1
CDR3 DNA: TGTGCCAGCAGTGAATGGGCGGGAGGTTACAATGAGCAGTTCTTC
CDR3 protein: CASSEWAGGYNEQFF

J gene: TRBJ1-5
D gene: TRBD1
clone size: .
V gene: TRBV30
CDR3 DNA: TGTGCCTGGAGCGCTCAGGGGGGGAATCAGCCCCAGCATTTT
CDR3 protein: CAWSAQGGNQPQHF

J gene: TRBJ1-5
D gene: .
clone size: .
V gene: TRBV9
CDR3 DNA: TGTGCCAGCAGCCCGGGAGGGAGAGAGCCCCAGCATTTT
CDR3 protein: CASSPGGREPQHF

J gene: TRBJ2-7
D gene: TRBD2
clone size: once
V gene: TRBV7-8
CDR3 DNA: TGTGCCAGCAGCTTAGCCCCTATCTTAGCGGGAGGGCACTACGAGCAGTACTTC
CDR3 protein: CASSLAPILAGGHYEQYF

J gene: TRBJ2-5
D gene: .
clone size: once
V gene: TRBV19
CDR3 DNA: TGTGCCAGTAGTATAAGAGGCCAAGAGACCCAGTACTTC
CDR3 protein: CASSIRGQETQYF

J gene: TRBJ1-1
D gene: .
clone size: .
V gene: TRBV30
CDR3 DNA: TGTGCCTGGAGTAAAAGCAGCCTGAACACTGAAGCTTTCTTT
CDR3 protein: CAWSKSSLNTEAFF

J gene: TRBJ1-4
D gene: .
clone size: few
V gene: TRBV5-1
CDR3 DNA: TGCGCCAGCAGCTTGGAAAGGGCGAATGAAAAACTGTTTTTT
CDR3 protein: CASSLERANEKLFF

J gene: TRBJ2-1
D gene: .
clone size: .
V gene: TRBV19
CDR3 DNA: TGTGCCAGTAGGCCGGGGACACAATTCCACAATGAGCAGTTCTTC
CDR3 protein: CASRPGTQFHNEQFF

J gene: TRBJ2-7
D gene: .
clone size: .
V gene: TRBV6-6
CDR3 DNA: TGTGCCAGCAGTTACGGGGACCATTACGAGCAGTACTTC
CDR3 protein: CASSYGDHYEQYF

J gene: TRBJ2-3
D gene: TRBD2
clone size: .
V gene: TRBV7-9
CDR3 DNA: TGTGCCAGCAGCTTGCGAACCGGGACTAGCGGGAGCACAGATACGCAGTATTTT
CDR3 protein: CASSLRTGTSGSTDTQYF

J gene: TRBJ2-7
D gene: TRBD2
clone size: .
V gene: TRBV15
CDR3 DNA: TGTGCCACCAGCTCACTAGCGGGAAACTACGAGCAGTACTTC
CDR3 protein: CATSSLAGNYEQYF

J gene: TRBJ2-3
D gene: TRBD2
clone size: .
V gene: TRBV11-2
CDR3 DNA: TGTGCCAGCAGCTTAGACGGGACTAGGTCAGATACGCAGTATTTT
CDR3 protein: CASSLDGTRSDTQYF

J gene: TRBJ1-2
D gene: TRBD1
clone size: .
V gene: TRBV7-2
CDR3 DNA: TGTGCCAGCAGCCTGGGGACAGGGTCTAACTATGGCTACACCTTC
CDR3 protein: CASSLGTGSNYGYTF

J gene: TRBJ2-3
D gene: TRBD2
clone size: .
V gene: TRBV14
CDR3 DNA: TGTGCCAGCAGCCCTCGACTAGCGGGACTCACAGATACGCAGTATTTT
CDR3 protein: CASSPRLAGLTDTQYF

J gene: TRBJ1-1
D gene: .
clone size: .
V gene: TRBV7-2
CDR3 DNA: TGTGCCAGCAGCCCCCCTACCCGGAACACTGAAGCTTTCTTT
CDR3 protein: CASSPPTRNTEAFF

J gene: TRBJ2-3
D gene: .
clone size: .
V gene: TRBV7-3
CDR3 DNA: TGTGCCAGCAGCCCCGGGAAGTTGGCTGGGACAGATACGCAGTATTTT
CDR3 protein: CASSPGKLAGTDTQYF

J gene: TRBJ1-1
D gene: .
clone size: .
V gene: TRBV11-2
CDR3 DNA: TGTGCCAGCAGCCCGAGCCGGGGCACTGAAGCTTTCTTT
CDR3 protein: CASSPSRGTEAFF

J gene: TRBJ2-7
D gene: TRBD2
clone size: .
V gene: TRBV6-2/TRBV6-3
CDR3 DNA: TGTGCCAGCAGTCCCAGGACTAGCGGGATTTACGAGCAGTACTTC
CDR3 protein: CASSPRTSGIYEQYF

J gene: TRBJ1-3
D gene: .
clone size: .
V gene: TRBV25-1
CDR3 DNA: TGTGCCAGCAGTCCATCCTGGACAGGAAACACCATATATTTT
CDR3 protein: CASSPSWTGNTIYF

J gene: TRBJ2-3
D gene: TRBD1
clone size: .
V gene: TRBV5-1
CDR3 DNA: TGCGCCAGCAGCGGACAGGGCCGCACAGATACGCAGTATTTT
CDR3 protein: CASSGQGRTDTQYF

J gene: TRBJ1-5
D gene: .
clone size: .
V gene: TRBV4-2
CDR3 DNA: TGTGCCAGCAGCCTGTTTGGGGGGGATAGCAATCAGCCCCAGCATTTT
CDR3 protein: CASSLFGGDSNQPQHF

J gene: TRBJ1-5
D gene: .
clone size: .
V gene: TRBV10-3
CDR3 DNA: TGTGCCATCAGTGAGAGCGGGGGCAATCAGCCCCAGCATTTT
CDR3 protein: CAISESGGNQPQHF

J gene: TRBJ1-1
D gene: TRBD1
clone size: .
V gene: TRBV12-3/TRBV12-4
CDR3 DNA: TGTGCCAGCAGACACAGGGGCACTGAAGCTTTCTTT
CDR3 protein: CASRHRGTEAFF

J gene: TRBJ2-7
D gene: .
clone size: .
V gene: TRBV12-5
CDR3 DNA: TGTGCTAGTGGTTTGGTAATCTCGCGGGTTCTGGGTGAGCAGTACTTC
CDR3 protein: CASGLVISRVLGEQYF

J gene: TRBJ1-5
D gene: TRBD1
clone size: .
V gene: TRBV18
CDR3 DNA: TGTGCCAGCTCACCGGCGACAGGGGCTAGCAATCAGCCCCAGCATTTT
CDR3 protein: CASSPATGASNQPQHF

J gene: TRBJ2-7
D gene: TRBD2
clone size: .
V gene: TRBV6-5
CDR3 DNA: TGTGCCAGCAGCTCGCCCGAGCGGGAGGAGCAGTACTTC
CDR3 protein: CASSSPEREEQYF